This T cell receptor beta chain appears in the sequencing data of a study of shared clonotypes between healthy human individuals. Study-wide findings and caveats: For naive CD4 cells, 4.5% to 6.5% of clonotypes were shared across a handful of donors. Naive subsets generally exceeded memory subsets in estimated richness. A limitation of the genetic and exposure-history diversity represented arose from few donors.

Every contributor of samples was a Caucasian grown-up residing in Nashville, Tennessee. Germline CDR1 and CDR2: MNHNS and SASEGT. The CDR3 consists of 10 residues. Trimming left V 6 bases short and J 8 bases short, with 7 bases between. Measured with immunoSEQ multiplex PCR; TCRdb has only the in-frame clones, and not every one. The repertoire has 2.5 million or so clones, around nine tenths of them found once; the top ten carry 0.13% to 0.15%. This clone was observed a handful of times. Its antigen is still unknown. This TCR was recovered from a man between 18 and 29 years old in good health. The sample taken for sequencing was naive CD4+ T cells sorted from blood. The subset: CD45RA+ positively selected. The rearrangement uses TRBV6-1 and TRBJ1-1, with D unclear. CDR3: CASRSNEAFF. CDR3 nucleotide sequence: TGTGCCAGCAGATCAAACGAAGCTTTCTTT.